Sequencing of this TCR beta chain was carried out in a study of blood T cell repertoires in COVID-19. Enrollees, about 18 to 95 years old, lived in 25 or so US areas. In the study's own analysis: Amplification of reference gene primers provided the estimated nucleated cell counts. Clones were read by immunoSEQ multiplex PCR, and TCRdb kept only the in-frame ones, dropping some. The V and J calls and clone size are taken from that table; D and trimming were inferred from the DNA. This table has fewer than 400,000 clones, approximately 85% appearing once. The sequencing sample was made of PBMCs or T cells enriched from blood (not recorded which). This TCR came from a man younger than 45 who had recovered from COVID-19.

CDR3 sequence: CASSVDGSVTEAFF. CDR3 coding DNA: TGTGCCAGCAGCGTAGATGGCAGCGTCACTGAAGCTTTCTTT. The J gene is TRBJ1-1, the V gene TRBV9; D is unclear. Germline CDR1 and CDR2: SGDLS and YYNGEE. V lost 0 bases and J 4 bases, leaving 10 bases between the germline ends. The CDR3 runs to 14 residues.